A single sample is the source of the 25 T cell receptor beta chains below, sequenced in a study of CD8 T cells in Susac syndrome. The RNA, about 0.45 to 1 ug, was put through reverse transcription using random hexamers. MiXCR was run by TCRdb on the immunoSEQ multiplex PCR reads, yielding one entry per CDR3 protein. The sample lists over 100,000 distinct CDR3 sequences; 96% were seen once. Material for sequencing was CD4+ T cells from PBMCs. The receptor set was obtained from a human donor with Susac syndrome.

The V call is TRBV20-1, the J call TRBJ2-1, with D maybe TRBD2 (6 bases). CDR3 size: 18 residues. CDR1 and CDR2 (germline): DFQATT, SNEGSKA (reference sequence). V lost 0 bases to trimming and J lost 0 bases, with 18 bases between them. CDR3 nucleotides: TGCAGTGCTAGAGACCCTAAGGGAGCGGGTGGCTCCTACAATGAGCAGTTCTTC. This translates into CSARDPKGAGGSYNEQFF.

The rearrangement uses TRBV20-1 and TRBJ1-5, with D maybe TRBD1 (6 bases). V was trimmed by 1 base and J by 8 bases, leaving 12 bases between them. CDR3 size: 13 residues. CDR1 is DFQATT and CDR2 is SNEGSKA in the germline V gene (reference sequence). CDR3 bases: TGCAGTGCTAGAGGGACAGCGGGAGAGCCCCAGCATTTT. It codes for CSARGTAGEPQHF.

The rearrangement links TRBV5-1 to TRBJ2-1, with TRBD2 identical over 8 bases. Germline V lookup: CDR1 SGHRS, CDR2 YFSETQ. The CDR3 spans 14 residues. V was clipped by 0 bases and J by 8 bases; unmatched bases: 4. CDR3: CASSLATSVYEQFF. The CDR3 DNA is TGCGCCAGCAGCTTGGCGACTAGCGTCTATGAGCAGTTCTTC.

The genes are TRBV9 and TRBJ2-5; no clear D. Trimming removed 0 bases from V and 5 bases from J, with 8 bases in between. Germline V gene sequence: CDR1 SGDLS, CDR2 YYNGEE. This CDR3 has 13 amino acids. The CDR3 loop is CASSVGSWETQYF. The DNA for the CDR3 is TGTGCCAGCAGCGTAGGGTCGTGGGAGACCCAGTACTTC.

The J gene is TRBJ1-2, the V gene TRBV11-3; TRBD1 is a possible D gene (5 bases). Germline CDR1 reads SGHNT; CDR2 reads YENEEA. V was pared by 8 bases and J by 6 bases, with 19 bases between. This CDR3 is built from 14 residues. The CDR3 loop is CASLKRGRVDGYTF. The CDR3 DNA is TGTGCCAGCCTCAAACGGGGCCGTGTGGATGGCTACACCTTC. Using reference TRBV11-3 and TRBJ1-2 for the parts outside the CDR3, the full variable domain is EAGVVQSPRYKIIEKKQPVAFWCNPISGHNTLYWYLQNLGQGPELLIRYENEEAVDDSQLPKDRFSAERLKGVDSTLKIQPAELGDSAVYLCASLKRGRVDGYTFGSGTRLTVV.

This chain links TRBV3-1 with TRBJ2-1, with 9 bases fitting TRBD2. Trimming at V came to 2 bases and at J to 4 bases, leaving 6 bases not matched to a gene. Germline V gives CDR1 LGHDT, CDR2 YNNKEL (reference sequence). CDR3 length: 16 residues. The CDR3 here is CASSQRPAGGYNEQFF. The CDR3 nucleotides read TGTGCCAGCAGCCAACGCCCAGCGGGAGGTTACAATGAGCAGTTCTTC.

This chain links TRBV5-4 with TRBJ2-1; no definite D call. The CDR3 consists of 14 residues. The V end was cut by 7 bases, the J end by 5 bases, with 16 bases between. CDR1 and CDR2 from the germline V gene are SGHNT and YYREEE (reference sequence). This CDR3 reads CASQTRDGNNEQFF. Written as DNA, the CDR3 is TGTGCCAGCCAGACTCGAGATGGGAACAATGAGCAGTTCTTC.

The V call is TRBV18, the J call TRBJ1-5, with 7 nucleotides matching TRBD1. The CDR3 contains 15 residues. The trim removed 6 bases at V and 0 bases at J, leaving 5 bases unmatched. Germline lookup yields CDR1 KGHSH and CDR2 LQKENI. The CDR3 coding sequence is TGTGCCAGCTCCCGTGGACAGGTTAGCAATCAGCCCCAGCATTTT. Translation gives CASSRGQVSNQPQHF.

This sequence joins TRBV3-1 and TRBJ1-4; D is perhaps TRBD1 (5 bases). Trimming left V 0 bases short and J 6 bases short, with 11 bases between. This CDR3 region has 15 residues. Per the germline V gene, CDR1 is LGHDT and CDR2 is YNNKEL (reference sequence). The CDR3 protein is CASSQDFRGDEKLFF. The CDR3 coding sequence is TGTGCCAGCAGCCAAGATTTTCGAGGGGATGAAAAACTGTTTTTT. The entire variable domain, with the rest obtained from reference TRBV3-1 and TRBJ1-4, is as follows: DTAVSQTPKYLVTQMGNDKSIKCEQNLGHDTMYWYKQDSKKFLKIMFSYNNKELIINETVPNRFSPKSPDKAHLNLHINSLELGDSAVYFCASSQDFRGDEKLFFGSGTQLSVL.

The chain links TRBV2 to TRBJ2-3; D gene ambiguous. V was cut by 6 bases and J by 2 bases, with 6 bases left in between. The germline CDR1 and CDR2 sequences are SNHLY and FYNNEI. This CDR3 is 12 amino acids long. The CDR3: CASRQNTDTQYF. DNA of the CDR3: TGTGCCAGCAGGCAGAACACAGATACGCAGTATTTT. Full variable domain (remainder filled in from reference TRBV2 and TRBJ2-3): EPEVTQTPSHQVTQMGQEVILRCVPISNHLYFYWYRQILGQKVEFLVSFYNNEISEKSEIFDDQFSVERPDGSNFTLKIRSTKLEDSAMYFCASRQNTDTQYFGPGTRLTVL.

The J gene is TRBJ1-2, the V gene TRBV7-6; no clear D gene. From germline, CDR1 is SGHVS and CDR2 FNYEAQ. V was clipped by 5 bases and J by 10 bases, with 17 bases between them. The CDR3 length is 13 residues. CDR3 in DNA: TGTGCCAGCAGCCACCCCGGTAGTGGTTACTACACCTTC. It codes for CASSHPGSGYYTF.

This clonotype was picked up one time. The gene calls are TRBV29-1 and TRBJ1-1; D gene uncertain. CDR1 is SQVTM and CDR2 is ANQGSEA in the germline V gene. V gave up 6 bases and J gave up 1 base, with 12 bases separating them. The CDR3 has 13 residues. Here the CDR3 reads CSVAGGWNTEAFF. The DNA for the CDR3 is TGCAGCGTCGCAGGTGGATGGAACACTGAAGCTTTCTTT.

This chain connects TRBV28 to TRBJ2-3, with D perhaps matching TRBD2 (5 bases). With 6 bases removed from V and 0 bases from J, the gap between germline ends came to 13 bases. Germline CDR1 is MDHEN and CDR2 is SYDVKM. The CDR3 covers 15 residues. The CDR3 nucleotides are TGTGCCAGCAGCCGCGGGCCGCGGAGCACAGATACGCAGTATTTT. The encoded protein is CASSRGPRSTDTQYF.

The rearrangement joins TRBV9 to TRBJ2-3; D gene ambiguous. Trimming pared 3 bases from V and 1 base from J, leaving 9 bases between. Germline assignment: CDR1 SGDLS and CDR2 YYNGEE. CDR3 length equals 14 residues. CDR3 protein: CASSALTGTDTQYF. CDR3 coding DNA: TGTGCCAGCAGCGCCCTCACGGGCACAGATACGCAGTATTTT.

The V gene is TRBV2, the J gene TRBJ2-2, with 8 bases that match TRBD2. Trimming removed 8 bases from V and 2 bases from J; junction bases left unmatched: 4. CDR1 and CDR2 (germline): SNHLY, FYNNEI. This CDR3 spans 14 amino acids. The CDR3 DNA reads as TGTGCCAGCCGGGGGGGCTCAAACACCGGGGAGCTGTTTTTT. Amino acid sequence: CASRGGSNTGELFF.

The DNA for the CDR3 is TGTGCCAGCAGCTTAGTATCTCTAGCGAACACAGATACGCAGTATTTT. Translation: CASSLVSLANTDTQYF. The V and J genes are TRBV7-9 and TRBJ2-3; D is possibly TRBD2 (6 bases). Germline assignment: CDR1 SEHNR and CDR2 FQNEAQ (reference sequence). V lost 1 base and J lost 2, with 13 bases in between. This CDR3 region has 16 residues.

This rearrangement joins TRBV10-3 to TRBJ2-5; weak D call: TRBD2 (6 bases). This CDR3 has 14 amino acids. Germline V lookup: CDR1 ENHRY, CDR2 SYGVKD. V lost 8 bases and J 2 bases, leaving 15 bases between the germline ends. DNA for the CDR3: TGTGCCATCCGGGACCCCCGGGGGCAAGAGACCCAGTACTTC. It yields the protein CAIRDPRGQETQYF.

V usage is TRBV3-1 and J usage is TRBJ1-5; D ambiguous. Trimming left V 1 base short and J 4 bases short, with 17 bases between. Per germline, CDR1 LGHDT and CDR2 YNNKEL (reference sequence). CDR3 size: 17 residues. For the CDR3, the DNA is TGTGCCAGCAGCCAAGGACCTTTTCATCCTTCGAATCAGCCCCAGCATTTT. Its protein is CASSQGPFHPSNQPQHF.

The CDR3 DNA is TGTGCCAGCGTTGCGAACGACAGGGGGAACTATGGCTACACCTTC. Amino acids: CASVANDRGNYGYTF. The chain joins TRBV3-1 to TRBJ1-2; 9 bases line up with TRBD1. The trim removed 8 bases at V and 2 bases at J, leaving 9 bases unmatched. This CDR3 contains 15 residues. The germline V gene has CDR1 LGHDT and CDR2 YNNKEL (reference sequence).

The gene calls are TRBV15 and TRBJ1-2; 8 nucleotides match TRBD1. The junction had 1 base not matched to a gene; V was cut back by 1 base and J by 0 bases. CDR3 length: 15 amino acids. The germline gives CDR1 LNHNV, CDR2 YYDKDF (reference sequence). In nucleotides, the CDR3 is TGTGCCACCAGCAGAGGGACAGGGTCTAACTATGGCTACACCTTC. Protein sequence: CATSRGTGSNYGYTF.

The table lists this clonotype with a count of one. The chain couples TRBV12-3 or TRBV12-4 to TRBJ2-7; 10 positions agree with TRBD2. Trimming took 1 base from V and 4 from J; bases not matched to a gene: 7. This CDR3 comprises 16 residues. This chain's CDR3 is CASSLGTSGGRYEQYF. CDR3 DNA sequence: TGTGCCAGCAGTTTAGGGACTAGCGGAGGGAGGTACGAGCAGTACTTC.

The chain couples TRBV29-1 to TRBJ2-7; 7 bases match TRBD2. The CDR3 sequence is 12 residues long. Germline lookup yields CDR1 SQVTM and CDR2 ANQGSEA. V lost 7 bases and J lost 3; bases outside the gene matches: 6. Written as DNA, the CDR3 is TGCAGCGCCGGACTAGAGTACTACGAGCAGTACTTC. It specifies CSAGLEYYEQYF.

The V and J genes are TRBV9 and TRBJ2-7, with 11 bases identical to TRBD2. Per germline, CDR1 SGDLS and CDR2 YYNGEE. J gave up 3 bases and V 4 bases, and 3 bases lay outside the gene matches. The CDR3 is 14 residues long. The DNA for the CDR3 is TGTGCCAGCAGCATGGGGACTAGCGGCTACGAGCAGTACTTC. This encodes CASSMGTSGYEQYF.

The CDR3 loop is CSAIRDRPLGSYTF. The CDR3 nucleotides read TGCAGTGCTATACGGGACAGGCCGCTGGGAAGCTACACCTTC. The chain employs TRBV20-1 and TRBJ1-2; 8 bases are shared with TRBD1. CDR1 DFQATT and CDR2 SNEGSKA come from the germline V gene (reference sequence). V trimming: 4 bases; J trimming: 9 bases; junction bases outside the gene matches: 13. The CDR3 extends over 14 amino acids.

The chain recombines TRBV18 with TRBJ2-7; 7 bases match TRBD1. Trimming took 4 bases from V and 1 from J; bases not matched to a gene: 4. The germline V gene has CDR1 KGHSH and CDR2 LQKENI. The CDR3 extends over 14 amino acids. The CDR3 reads CASSQQQGSYEQYF. CDR3 nucleotide sequence: TGTGCCAGCTCACAACAACAGGGGTCCTACGAGCAGTACTTC.